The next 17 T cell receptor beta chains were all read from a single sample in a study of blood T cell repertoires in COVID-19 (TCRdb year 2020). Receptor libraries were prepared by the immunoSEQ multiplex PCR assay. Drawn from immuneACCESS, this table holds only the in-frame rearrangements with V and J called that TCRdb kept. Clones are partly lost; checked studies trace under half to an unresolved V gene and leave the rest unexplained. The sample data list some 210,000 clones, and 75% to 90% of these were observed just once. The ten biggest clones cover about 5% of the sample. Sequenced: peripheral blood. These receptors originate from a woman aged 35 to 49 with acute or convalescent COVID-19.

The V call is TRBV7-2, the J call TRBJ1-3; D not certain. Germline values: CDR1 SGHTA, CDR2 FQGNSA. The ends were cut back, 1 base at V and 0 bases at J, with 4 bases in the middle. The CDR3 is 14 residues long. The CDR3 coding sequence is TGTGCCAGCAGCTTAGACTACTCTGGAAACACCATATATTTT. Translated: CASSLDYSGNTIYF.

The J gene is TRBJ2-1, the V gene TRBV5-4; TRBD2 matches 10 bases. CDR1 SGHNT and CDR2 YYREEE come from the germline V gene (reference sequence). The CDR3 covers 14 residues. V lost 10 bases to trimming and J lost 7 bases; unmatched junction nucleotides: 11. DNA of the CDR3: TGTGCCGGGGGTAGCGGGGGGTTTAAGAATGAGCAGTTCTTC. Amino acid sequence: CAGGSGGFKNEQFF.

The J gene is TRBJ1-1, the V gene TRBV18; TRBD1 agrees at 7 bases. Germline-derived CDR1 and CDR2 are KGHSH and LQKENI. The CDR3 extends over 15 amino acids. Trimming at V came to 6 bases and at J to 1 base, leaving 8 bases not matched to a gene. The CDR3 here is CASSSRGQANTEAFF. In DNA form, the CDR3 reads TGTGCCAGCTCGTCAAGGGGGCAGGCGAACACTGAAGCTTTCTTT.

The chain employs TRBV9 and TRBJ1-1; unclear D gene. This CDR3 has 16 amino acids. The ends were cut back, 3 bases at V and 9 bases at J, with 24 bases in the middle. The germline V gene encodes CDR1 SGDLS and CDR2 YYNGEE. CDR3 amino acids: CASSARAVAGNSQAFF. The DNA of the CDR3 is TGTGCCAGCAGCGCGAGGGCGGTGGCGGGCAATAGTCAAGCTTTCTTT.

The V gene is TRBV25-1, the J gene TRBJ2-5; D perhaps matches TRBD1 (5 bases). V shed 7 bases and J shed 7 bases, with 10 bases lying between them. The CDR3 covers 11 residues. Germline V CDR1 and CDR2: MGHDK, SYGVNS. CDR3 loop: CASTQGMTQYF. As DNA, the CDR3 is TGTGCCAGCACGCAGGGTATGACCCAGTACTTC.

CDR3 DNA sequence: TGTGCCACCAGCACTGATAGCGGGGCCTCCTACAATGAGCAGTTCTTC. It encodes CATSTDSGASYNEQFF. The rearrangement links TRBV15 to TRBJ2-1; the match to TRBD2 covers 8 bases. The trim removed 4 bases at V and 0 bases at J, leaving 5 bases unmatched. Germline assignment: CDR1 LNHNV and CDR2 YYDKDF (reference sequence). The CDR3 loop spans 16 amino acids.

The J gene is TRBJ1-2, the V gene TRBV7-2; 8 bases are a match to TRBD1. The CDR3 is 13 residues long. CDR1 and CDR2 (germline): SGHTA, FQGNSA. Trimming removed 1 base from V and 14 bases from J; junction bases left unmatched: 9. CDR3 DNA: TGTGCCAGCAGCTTAGTCCAGGGGGCGCCGGGGACCTTC. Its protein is CASSLVQGAPGTF.

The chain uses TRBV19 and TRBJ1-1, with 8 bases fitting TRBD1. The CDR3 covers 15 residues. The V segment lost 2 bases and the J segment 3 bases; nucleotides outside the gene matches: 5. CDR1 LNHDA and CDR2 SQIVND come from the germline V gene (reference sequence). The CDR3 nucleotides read TGTGCCAGTAGTATACCCCAGGGGGCTGACACTGAAGCTTTCTTT. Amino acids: CASSIPQGADTEAFF.

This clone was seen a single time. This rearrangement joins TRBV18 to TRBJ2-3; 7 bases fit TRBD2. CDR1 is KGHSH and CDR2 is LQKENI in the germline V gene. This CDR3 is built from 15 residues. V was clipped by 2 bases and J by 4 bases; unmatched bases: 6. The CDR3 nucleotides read TGTGCCAGCTCACCAAGCAGCGGGGCTTCAGATACGCAGTATTTT. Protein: CASSPSSGASDTQYF.

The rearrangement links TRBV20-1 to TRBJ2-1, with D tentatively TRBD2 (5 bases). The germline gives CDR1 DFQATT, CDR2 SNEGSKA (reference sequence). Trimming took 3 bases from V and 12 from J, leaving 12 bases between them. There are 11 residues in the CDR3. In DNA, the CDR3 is TGCAGTGCTAGCGGGGAACTTCGGCAGTTCTTC. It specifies CSASGELRQFF.

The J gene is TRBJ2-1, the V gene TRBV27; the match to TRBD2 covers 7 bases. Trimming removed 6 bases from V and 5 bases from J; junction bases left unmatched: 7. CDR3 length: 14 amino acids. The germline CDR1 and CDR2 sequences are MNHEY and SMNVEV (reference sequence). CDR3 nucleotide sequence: TGTGCCAGCAGCCTATGGCTAGCGGACAATGAGCAGTTCTTC. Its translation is CASSLWLADNEQFF.

CDR3 in DNA: TGCAGCGTTGAAAATGGGGACAGAGCTTTCTTT. It is translated as CSVENGDRAFF. J is TRBJ1-1 and V is TRBV29-1; 7 bases fit TRBD1. The CDR3 length is 11 residues. J gave up 10 bases and V 2 bases, and 4 bases lay outside the gene matches. Germline assignment: CDR1 SQVTM and CDR2 ANQGSEA.

Here the CDR3 DNA reads TGCGCCAGCAGTTATTGGGGGGGCTCTGATGGAAACACCATATATTTT. This codes for CASSYWGGSDGNTIYF. The chain employs TRBV5-1 and TRBJ1-3; D is perhaps TRBD1 (6 bases). The CDR3 runs to 16 residues. Trimming pared 5 bases from V and 3 bases from J, leaving 18 bases between. Germline V gene sequence: CDR1 SGHRS, CDR2 YFSETQ.

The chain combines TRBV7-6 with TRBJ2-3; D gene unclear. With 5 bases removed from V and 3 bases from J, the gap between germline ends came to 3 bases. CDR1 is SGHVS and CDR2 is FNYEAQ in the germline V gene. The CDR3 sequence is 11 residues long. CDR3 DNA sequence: TGTGCCAGCAGCCAGACAGATACGCAGTATTTT. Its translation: CASSQTDTQYF.

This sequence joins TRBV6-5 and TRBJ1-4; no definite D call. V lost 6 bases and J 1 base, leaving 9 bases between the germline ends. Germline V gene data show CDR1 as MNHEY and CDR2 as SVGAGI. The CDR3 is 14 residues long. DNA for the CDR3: TGTGCCAGCAGACTATCGGGAACTAATGAAAAACTGTTTTTT. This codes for CASRLSGTNEKLFF.

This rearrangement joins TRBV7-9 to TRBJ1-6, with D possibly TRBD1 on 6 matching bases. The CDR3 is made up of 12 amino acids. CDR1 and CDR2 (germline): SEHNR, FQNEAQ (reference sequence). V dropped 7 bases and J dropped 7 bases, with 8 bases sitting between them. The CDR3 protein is CASKGVNSPLHF. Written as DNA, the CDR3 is TGTGCCAGCAAGGGGGTCAATTCACCCCTCCACTTT.

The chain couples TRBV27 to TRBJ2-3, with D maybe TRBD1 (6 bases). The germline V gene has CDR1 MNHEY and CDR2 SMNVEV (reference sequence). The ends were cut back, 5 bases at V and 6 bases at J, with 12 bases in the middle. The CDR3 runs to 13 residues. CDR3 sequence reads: CASSPGTLDTQYF. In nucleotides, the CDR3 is TGTGCCAGCAGTCCCGGGACACTCGATACGCAGTATTTT.